What follows are 24 T cell receptor beta chains derived from one specimen sequenced in a study of spatial heterogeneity in lung cancer. Time point described: sample taken at primary tumor resection. In each case, whole RNA from tumor, nontumor lung or frozen PBMC was sequenced unsorted. TCRdb processed the 5' RACE reads anew with MiXCR; each CDR3 protein has one entry. Of about 44,000 distinct CDR3 sequences in the sample, about 13% were seen once. The sample in question was PBMCs, obtained at surgery. Receptors originate from a male donor with early-stage non-small cell lung cancer.

This clonotype was seen only a few times. The rearrangement joins TRBV20-1 to TRBJ2-5; 8 positions match TRBD1. The CDR3 spans 12 residues. J gave up 5 bases and V 6 bases, and 5 bases lay outside the gene matches. Germline loops: CDR1 DFQATT, CDR2 SNEGSKA (reference sequence). CDR3: CSARTGTETQYF. For the CDR3, the DNA is TGCAGTGCCCGGACAGGGACGGAGACCCAGTACTTC.

This clonotype was recorded many times. This chain joins TRBV28 and TRBJ2-7; perhaps TRBD1 as D (6 bases). Germline CDR1 MDHEN, CDR2 SYDVKM. The V and J ends lost 6 bases and 3 bases respectively, with 9 bases between them. The CDR3 totals 12 residues. DNA of the CDR3: TGTGCCAGCAGCCAGGACAGCTACGAGCAGTACTTC. It specifies CASSQDSYEQYF. Looking up the rest from reference TRBV28 and TRBJ2-7 gives the full variable domain: DVKVTQSSRYLVKRTGEKVFLECVQDMDHENMFWYRQDPGLGLRLIYFSYDVKMKEKGDIPEGYSVSREKKERFSLILESASTNQTSMYLCASSQDSYEQYFGPGTRLTVT.

The chain combines TRBV5-1 with TRBJ1-1; D ambiguous. The CDR3 runs 15 residues. Trimming removed 0 bases from V and 4 bases from J, with 13 bases in between. Germline V lookup: CDR1 SGHRS, CDR2 YFSETQ. CDR3 sequence reads: CASSLGQAVVTEAFF. CDR3 coding DNA: TGCGCCAGCAGCTTGGGTCAGGCGGTGGTCACTGAAGCTTTCTTT.

This clonotype was detected many times. J is TRBJ2-3 and V is TRBV29-1; possibly TRBD2 for D (5 bases). The V and J ends lost 3 bases and 2 bases respectively, with 15 bases between them. CDR1 SQVTM and CDR2 ANQGSEA come from the germline V gene. The CDR3 is made up of 15 amino acids. CDR3 in DNA: TGCAGCGTTGAGGGAGCCCTAGGGCCCACAGATACGCAGTATTTT. This gives the protein CSVEGALGPTDTQYF.

This clonotype was picked up a small number of times. The chain joins TRBV6-5 to TRBJ1-1; a possible D gene is TRBD1 (5 bases). V lost 8 bases and J 3 bases, leaving 10 bases between the germline ends. Germline CDR1 is MNHEY and CDR2 is SVGAGI. This CDR3 comprises 12 residues. In DNA, the CDR3 is TGTGCCAGCGAGGGGTTGGACACTGAAGCTTTCTTT. Amino acids: CASEGLDTEAFF.

This clonotype has a handful of counts. This chain links TRBV7-3 with TRBJ2-1; no clear D. The CDR3 runs 13 residues. V lost 3 bases, J lost 2 bases, and 5 bases lay in between. The germline gives CDR1 SGHTA, CDR2 FQGTGA. The CDR3 sequence is CASSFAPYNEQFF. CDR3 coding DNA: TGTGCCAGCAGCTTTGCACCCTACAATGAGCAGTTCTTC.

This clonotype showed up many times. The chain joins TRBV6-5 to TRBJ2-5, with D perhaps TRBD2 (6 bases). The V and J ends lost 5 bases and 7 bases respectively, with 17 bases between them. CDR1 and CDR2 (germline): MNHEY, SVGAGI. This CDR3 comprises 14 residues. CDR3 sequence reads: CASSQASSAGTQYF. CDR3 nucleotides: TGTGCCAGCAGTCAAGCCTCTAGCGCGGGGACCCAGTACTTC.

This clonotype appeared a few times. The chain employs TRBV9 and TRBJ2-3; 7 bases align to TRBD1. Germline V lookup: CDR1 SGDLS, CDR2 YYNGEE. This CDR3 spans 14 amino acids. The V segment lost 3 bases and the J segment 2 bases; nucleotides outside the gene matches: 3. This CDR3 is CASSATGDTDTQYF. CDR3 coding DNA: TGTGCCAGCAGCGCTACAGGGGACACAGATACGCAGTATTTT.

This clonotype showed up many times. The V call is TRBV20-1, the J call TRBJ2-3, with 16 nucleotides matching TRBD2. Germline CDR1 is DFQATT and CDR2 is SNEGSKA (reference sequence). This CDR3 comprises 16 residues. For the CDR3, the DNA is TGCAGCCTTGGGACTAGCGGGAGGGATAGCACAGATACGCAGTATTTT. It codes for CSLGTSGRDSTDTQYF.

A few counts support this clonotype. The chain joins TRBV5-1 to TRBJ2-7; D is unclear. The CDR3 covers 13 residues. Germline loops: CDR1 SGHRS, CDR2 YFSETQ. V shed 0 bases and J shed 1 base, with 5 bases lying between them. CDR3 nucleotide sequence: TGCGCCAGCAGCTTGGTGGAATCCTACGAGCAGTACTTC. This translates into CASSLVESYEQYF.

This clonotype appeared a few times. CDR3 sequence reads: CASSPAGRGYEQYF. The CDR3 DNA reads as TGTGCCAGCAGCCCCGCAGGAAGGGGCTACGAGCAGTACTTC. This chain joins TRBV6-5 and TRBJ2-7; possibly TRBD1 for D (5 bases). The germline V and J ends were trimmed by 6 bases and 3 bases, with 15 bases remaining between them. Per the germline V gene, CDR1 is MNHEY and CDR2 is SVGAGI. The CDR3 runs to 14 residues.

The chain couples TRBV29-1 to TRBJ2-7; 8 bases fit TRBD1. Unmatched junction bases numbered 5, after V lost 1 base and J lost 3 bases. The CDR3 has 14 amino acids. The V gene's germline CDR1 is SQVTM and CDR2 ANQGSEA. CDR3 bases: TGCAGCGTTGAAGCTTCAGGGGGCTACTACGAGCAGTACTTC. Its translation is CSVEASGGYYEQYF.

At least ten counts were recorded for this clonotype. The chain combines TRBV7-9 with TRBJ2-3; 9 positions agree with TRBD2. The V segment lost 5 bases and the J segment 8 bases; nucleotides outside the gene matches: 14. Germline lookup yields CDR1 SEHNR and CDR2 FQNEAQ (reference sequence). The CDR3 totals 16 residues. CDR3 amino acids: CASSPRWREGLLTQYF. The CDR3 DNA reads TGTGCCAGCAGCCCCCGTTGGCGGGAGGGCCTCCTTACGCAGTATTTT.

The J gene is TRBJ2-2, the V gene TRBV7-8; D may be TRBD2 (5 bases). The germline V gene encodes CDR1 SGHVS and CDR2 FQNEAQ. The CDR3 has 15 residues. V lost 3 bases and J 0 bases, leaving 8 bases between the germline ends. The CDR3 nucleotides are TGTGCCAGCAGCTTTCGGGGAACGAACACCGGGGAGCTGTTTTTT. Protein product: CASSFRGTNTGELFF.

This clonotype was counted between two and nine times. The chain recombines TRBV6-2 or TRBV6-3 with TRBJ2-5; TRBD1 agrees at 7 bases. Germline V gene lookup returns CDR1 MNHEY and CDR2 SVGEGT. This CDR3 contains 13 residues. Unmatched junction bases numbered 8, after V lost 9 bases and J lost 4 bases. The CDR3 DNA sequence: TGTGCCAGTTCAGGGGGTTTCGGAGAGACCCAGTACTTC. The encoded protein is CASSGGFGETQYF.

The table lists this clonotype with a few counts. J is TRBJ2-4 and V is TRBV6-2 or TRBV6-3; D gene unclear. This CDR3 has 12 residues. Trimming shortened V by 6 bases and J by 0 bases, and 3 bases separated the two germline ends. Germline loops: CDR1 MNHEY, CDR2 SVGEGT. The CDR3: CASSVAKNIQYF. CDR3 DNA sequence: TGTGCCAGCAGCGTAGCCAAAAACATTCAGTACTTC.

This clonotype has ten or more counts. The rearrangement joins TRBV7-9 to TRBJ2-7; maybe TRBD2 (5 bases). The CDR3 runs to 12 residues. Trimming cost V 5 bases and J 3 bases, with 8 bases left between them. Germline V gene data show CDR1 as SEHNR and CDR2 as FQNEAQ (reference sequence). The DNA of the CDR3 is TGTGCCAGCAGCCGCCGGGACTACGAGCAGTACTTC. Translated, it gives CASSRRDYEQYF.

This clonotype appeared a few times. V and J are TRBV5-1 and TRBJ2-1; the match to TRBD2 covers 11 bases. This CDR3 is built from 16 residues. Germline V gene data show CDR1 as SGHRS and CDR2 as YFSETQ. J gave up 4 bases and V 4 bases, and 7 bases lay outside the gene matches. CDR3 sequence: CASSTGLAGLYNEQFF. The CDR3 DNA sequence: TGCGCCAGCAGCACCGGACTAGCGGGCCTTTACAATGAGCAGTTCTTC.

At least ten counts were recorded for this clonotype. J is TRBJ1-2 and V is TRBV10-2; the D is unclear. The V and J ends lost 6 bases and 2 bases respectively, with 10 bases between them. This CDR3 region has 13 residues. Germline CDR1 WSHSY, CDR2 SAAADI. CDR3 nucleotides: TGCGCCAGCAGGGGGAGGGCGAACTATGGCTACACCTTC. It specifies CASRGRANYGYTF.

This sequence joins TRBV4-2 and TRBJ2-5; 10 bases fit TRBD2. V was clipped by 4 bases and J by 7 bases; unmatched bases: 12. Germline loops: CDR1 LGHNA, CDR2 YNFKEQ. This CDR3 has 16 residues. The CDR3 reads CASSLRTSGGAGTQYF. The CDR3 DNA reads as TGTGCCAGCAGCCTTCGGACTAGCGGAGGGGCCGGGACCCAGTACTTC.

This clonotype was observed a few times. The chain has TRBV5-1 and TRBJ1-1; the D is unclear. This CDR3 is 14 amino acids long. The V end was cut by 0 bases, the J end by 2 bases, with 8 bases between. Germline CDR1 SGHRS, CDR2 YFSETQ. DNA of the CDR3: TGCGCCAGCAGCTTGGATCACCGAAACACTGAAGCTTTCTTT. It yields the protein CASSLDHRNTEAFF.

This clonotype came up many times. V and J are TRBV4-1 and TRBJ1-1; no firm D call. Deletions cut 1 base from V and 9 bases from J, with 6 bases between. Germline CDR1 is MGHRA and CDR2 is YSYEKL. The CDR3 covers 11 residues. The DNA of the CDR3 is TGCGCCAGCAGCCAAGGATCCCAAGCTTTCTTT. Translating it yields CASSQGSQAFF.

The chain combines TRBV5-1 with TRBJ1-1; weak D call: TRBD1 (6 bases). The CDR3 spans 13 residues. Germline assignment: CDR1 SGHRS and CDR2 YFSETQ. Trimming shortened V by 5 bases and J by 1 base, and 9 bases separated the two germline ends. The CDR3 nucleotides are TGCGCCAGCAGATGGACAGCGAACACTGAAGCTTTCTTT. It is translated as CASRWTANTEAFF.

This clonotype has just a few counts. V usage is TRBV5-1 and J usage is TRBJ2-3; D remains ambiguous. Trimming removed 4 bases at V and 6 bases at J, with 9 bases between. The CDR3 covers 12 residues. Looked up from germline, CDR1 is SGHRS and CDR2 is YFSETQ. The CDR3 protein is CASSALADTQYF. CDR3 bases: TGCGCCAGCAGCGCTTTGGCCGATACGCAGTATTTT.